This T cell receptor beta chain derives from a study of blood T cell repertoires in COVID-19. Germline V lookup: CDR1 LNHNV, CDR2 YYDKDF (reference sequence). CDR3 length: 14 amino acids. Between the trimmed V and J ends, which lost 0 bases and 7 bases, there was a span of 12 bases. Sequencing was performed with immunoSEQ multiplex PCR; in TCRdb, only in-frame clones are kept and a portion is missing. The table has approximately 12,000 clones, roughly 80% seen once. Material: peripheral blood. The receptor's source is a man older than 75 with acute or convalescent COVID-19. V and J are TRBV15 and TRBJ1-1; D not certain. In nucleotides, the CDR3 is TGTGCCACCAGCAGAGATTCGCAGAGCGTTGAAGCTTTCTTT. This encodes CATSRDSQSVEAFF. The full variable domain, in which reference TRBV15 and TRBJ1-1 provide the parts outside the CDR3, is DAMVIQNPRYQVTQFGKPVTLSCSQTLNHNVMYWYQQKSSQAPKLLFHYYDKDFNNEADTPDNFQSRRPNTSFCFLDIRSPGLGDTAMYLCATSRDSQSVEAFFGQGTRLTVV.